This T cell receptor (beta chain) was captured in a study of T cells expressing NK-cell markers. Overall study: Source material for TCR beta repertoires consisted of sorted CD3+CD56+NKG2C+, CD3+CD56+NKG2C- and CD3+CD56-NKG2C+ T cells.

To note about this clonotype: Antigen specificity is unknown.

Broader study findings: These clonotypes also led the CD3+CD56-NKG2C+ fraction in several donors. In a handful of donors, dominant CD3+CD56+NKG2C+ clones formed about 1.0-7.0% of CD8+ cells.

There are 15 residues in the CDR3. Germline V gene lookup returns CDR1 SGHRS and CDR2 YFSETQ. TCR beta cDNA was made by 5'RACE template switching with UMIs. TCRdb reworked the 5' RACE reads into one entry per CDR3 protein, no DNA. The sample totals some 300,000 distinct CDR3 sequences. The gene calls are TRBV5-1 and TRBJ2-1. The clonotype originates from a man between 18 and 35 years old in good health. Material: blood T cells: a sorted CD56 or NKG2C T cell subset, CD4+ or CD8+ T cells, or bulk PBMC T cells (not recorded which). This CDR3 reads CASSPAGVVLNEQFF.